A selection of T cell receptor beta chains follows, all from one sample in a study of cytomegalovirus exposure and HLA in healthy donors. The protocol was immunoSEQ multiplex PCR, while the TCRdb copy is restricted to in-frame clones and leaves out a portion. Of around 250,000 clones in the sample, roughly 89% were seen once. Material: PBMCs. The source of these receptors is a woman between 18 and 30 years old in good health and CMV-seronegative. Each CDR3 is given with its conserved first and last residue. The D gene is left open where the match is weak. Clone size is not always given. Where it is, it says once, few, many or a class for expanded clones.

CASSLYHPQGGRDTEAFF | TGTGCCAGCAGTTTATATCATCCACAGGGCGGACGGGACACTGAAGCTTTCTTT | TRBV28 | - | TRBJ1-1 | -
CASFRGNTEAFF | TGTGCCAGCTTTCGGGGGAACACTGAAGCTTTCTTT | TRBV6-5 | - | TRBJ1-1 | once
CASSVERISGANVLTF | TGTGCCAGCAGTGTGGAGAGGATATCCGGGGCCAACGTCCTGACTTTC | TRBV25-1 | - | TRBJ2-6 | -
CASSLLAQNTGELFF | TGTGCCAGCAGCTTATTAGCGCAGAACACCGGGGAGCTGTTTTTT | TRBV7-3 | - | TRBJ2-2 | -
CASSEARQGAEAFF | TGTGCCAGCAGTGAAGCGCGGCAGGGGGCTGAAGCTTTCTTT | TRBV2 | TRBD1 | TRBJ1-1 | -
CASRAGREYEQYF | TGCGCCAGCAGAGCTGGACGGGAATACGAGCAGTACTTC | TRBV5-1 | - | TRBJ2-7 | -
CAWSVNGHELGGYTF | TGTGCCTGGAGTGTGAATGGGCACGAGCTTGGAGGCTACACCTTC | TRBV30 | - | TRBJ1-2 | -
CASSWAGVDQPQHF | TGTGCCAGCAGCTGGGCAGGGGTCGATCAGCCCCAGCATTTT | TRBV28 | - | TRBJ1-5 | -
CASSWAGASGNTIYF | TGTGCCAGCAGCTGGGCGGGGGCCTCTGGAAACACCATATATTTT | TRBV5-4 | - | TRBJ1-3 | -
CASRQTGGPNTEAFF | TGTGCCAGCAGACAGACAGGGGGCCCGAACACTGAAGCTTTCTTT | TRBV5-4 | TRBD1 | TRBJ1-1 | -
CASSFQQATNEKLFF | TGCGCCAGCAGCTTCCAACAGGCAACTAATGAAAAACTGTTTTTT | TRBV4-3 | - | TRBJ1-4 | -
CASSLGRGLDGYTF | TGTGCCAGCAGCTTGGGCAGGGGGCTGGATGGCTACACCTTC | TRBV5-6 | TRBD1 | TRBJ1-2 | -
CASSHRDPDSPLHF | TGTGCCAGCAGCCACAGGGATCCAGATTCACCCCTCCACTTT | TRBV7-9 | - | TRBJ1-6 | few
CASSLGQGEKLFF | TGCGCCAGCAGCTTGGGGCAGGGCGAAAAACTGTTTTTT | TRBV5-1 | - | TRBJ1-4 | -
CASSEFATNEKLFF | TGTGCCAGCAGCGAGTTTGCAACTAATGAAAAACTGTTTTTT | TRBV5-4 | - | TRBJ1-4 | -
CAISRQASYNEQFF | TGTGCCATCAGTCGACAGGCCTCCTACAATGAGCAGTTCTTC | TRBV10-3 | - | TRBJ2-1 | -
CASSSFTDSSYEQYF | TGTGCCAGCAGCTCCTTTACAGATAGCTCCTACGAGCAGTACTTC | TRBV5-4 | - | TRBJ2-7 | -
CASSADRGGGNIQYF | TGTGCCAGCAGCGCAGACAGGGGTGGGGGAAACATTCAGTACTTC | TRBV7-6 | TRBD1 | TRBJ2-4 | -
CASSVWTLETQYF | TGTGCCAGCAGTGTCTGGACTTTGGAGACCCAGTACTTC | TRBV2 | - | TRBJ2-5 | -
CASSLITLADTQYF | TGTGCCAGCAGTTTAATCACTCTGGCAGATACGCAGTATTTT | TRBV27 | - | TRBJ2-3 | -
CASSLGRTGVSGANVLTF | TGCGCCAGCAGCTTGGGTAGGACAGGGGTATCTGGGGCCAACGTCCTGACTTTC | TRBV5-1 | TRBD1 | TRBJ2-6 | once
CATLAGGPGEQFF | TGTGCCACACTAGCGGGGGGGCCGGGTGAGCAGTTCTTC | TRBV27 | TRBD2 | TRBJ2-1 | -
CASSPWTDSYGYTF | TGTGCCAGCAGCCCCTGGACAGACAGCTATGGCTACACCTTC | TRBV7-9 | - | TRBJ1-2 | -
CASSSTGAATDTQYF | TGTGCCAGCAGCTCGACAGGGGCCGCCACAGATACGCAGTATTTT | TRBV28 | TRBD1 | TRBJ2-3 | -
CASTSLVSGANVLTF | TGTGCCAGCACCTCACTAGTCTCTGGGGCCAACGTCCTGACTTTC | TRBV27 | - | TRBJ2-6 | few
CASSQATGGYNEQFF | TGCGCCAGCAGCCAAGCTACAGGGGGTTACAATGAGCAGTTCTTC | TRBV4-3 | TRBD1 | TRBJ2-1 | -
CASSFSRPQETQYF | TGTGCCAGCAGTTTTTCGCGGCCCCAAGAGACCCAGTACTTC | TRBV28 | - | TRBJ2-5 | -
CASSYSTGYTEAFF | TGTGCCAGCAGTTACTCGACAGGCTACACTGAAGCTTTCTTT | TRBV6-5 | - | TRBJ1-1 | once
CASSHRQTRNNSPLHF | TGTGCCAGCAGCCACCGACAGACCAGAAATAATTCACCCCTCCACTTT | TRBV7-9 | - | TRBJ1-6 | -
CASSLGYRGGEQFF | TGCGCCAGCAGCTTAGGGTACAGGGGCGGTGAGCAGTTCTTC | TRBV5-1 | TRBD1 | TRBJ2-1 | -
CASSASGGPTGELFF | TGTGCCAGCAGCGCATCAGGGGGCCCGACCGGGGAGCTGTTTTTT | TRBV7-8 | TRBD1 | TRBJ2-2 | -